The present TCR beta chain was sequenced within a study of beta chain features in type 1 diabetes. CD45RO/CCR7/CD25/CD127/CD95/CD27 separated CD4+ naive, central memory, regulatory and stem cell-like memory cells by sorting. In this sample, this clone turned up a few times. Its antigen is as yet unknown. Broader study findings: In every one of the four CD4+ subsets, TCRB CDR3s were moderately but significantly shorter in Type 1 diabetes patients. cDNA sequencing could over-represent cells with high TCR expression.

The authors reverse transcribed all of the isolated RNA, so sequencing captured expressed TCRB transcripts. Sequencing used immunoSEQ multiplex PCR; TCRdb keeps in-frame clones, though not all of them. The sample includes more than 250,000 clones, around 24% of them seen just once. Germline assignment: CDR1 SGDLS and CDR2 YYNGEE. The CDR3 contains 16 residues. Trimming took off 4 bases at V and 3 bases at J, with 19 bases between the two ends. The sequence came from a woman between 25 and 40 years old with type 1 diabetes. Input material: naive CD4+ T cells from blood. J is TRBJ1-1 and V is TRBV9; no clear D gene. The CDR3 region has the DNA TGTGCCAGCAGCCCGACCGATGGAGGAACCGACACTGAAGCTTTCTTT. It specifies CASSPTDGGTDTEAFF.